Here is one TCR beta chain with its context. As yet, its antigen is unknown. The data belong to a study of cytomegalovirus exposure and HLA in healthy donors. The study ran its PCR with 60 Vbeta and 13 Jbeta primers. Profiled with immunoSEQ multiplex PCR; TCRdb holds only in-frame clones, not every one. The sample lists about 200,000 clones; 82% were seen once. Study-level points and caveats: After further analysis at a later stage, 16,951 TCR beta sequences were associated with HLA alleles at 0.05 false discovery rate. Near-uniform donor sequencing depth was presumed by presence/absence analyses.

The germline CDR1 and CDR2 sequences are SGHDT and YYEEEE. The CDR3 sequence is 14 residues long. V was trimmed by 6 bases and J by 6 bases, leaving 16 bases between them. The sequencing input was PBMCs. The genes are TRBV5-6 and TRBJ2-1; D remains unclear. This receptor was identified in a woman between 50 and 59 years old in good health and CMV-seropositive. The CDR3 region is CASTTGLLFNEQFF. The CDR3 coding sequence is TGTGCCAGCACCACCGGTCTCTTGTTCAATGAGCAGTTCTTC.